These 22 T cell receptor beta chains came from one sample sequenced in a study of T cell repertoires in cytomegalovirus infection. TCRdb used MiXCR to reprocess the reads, holding one entry per CDR3 protein. The sample carries 560,000 or so distinct CDR3 sequences, more than 15% recorded once. Material: CD8+ T cells from PBMCs. These receptor sequences come from a human donor in good health (CMV status not recorded). Some clones in this sample may be carry-over from other donors' samples.

This clonotype was seen a handful of times. The chain uses TRBV9 and TRBJ2-6; 11 bases agree with TRBD1. With V trimmed by 3 bases and J by 4 bases, 9 bases remained unmatched. Germline CDR1 reads SGDLS; CDR2 reads YYNGEE. This CDR3 has 18 residues. CDR3 DNA: TGTGCCAGCAGCGCCTCCGGGACAGGGGGATCAGGGGCCAACGTCCTGACTTTC. Residues: CASSASGTGGSGANVLTF. Full variable domain (missing parts from reference TRBV9 and TRBJ2-6): DSGVTQTPKHLITATGQRVTLRCSPRSGDLSVYWYQQSLDQGLQFLIQYYNGEERAKGNILERFSAQQFPDLHSELNLSSLELGDSALYFCASSASGTGGSGANVLTFGAGSRLTVL.

This clonotype was found many times. This sequence joins TRBV29-1 and TRBJ2-7, with D possibly TRBD2 on 6 matching bases. This CDR3 spans 13 amino acids. CDR1 is SQVTM, CDR2 ANQGSEA, per germline. The germline V and J ends were trimmed by 3 bases and 2 bases, with 11 bases remaining between them. The CDR3: CSVDSGTTYEQYF. CDR3 DNA: TGCAGCGTTGATAGCGGTACAACCTACGAGCAGTACTTC.

Many counts were recorded for this clonotype. The V gene is TRBV7-8, the J gene TRBJ1-5; 7 bases line up with TRBD1. From germline, CDR1 is SGHVS and CDR2 FQNEAQ. V shed 2 bases, J shed 0 bases, and the junction held 10 bases outside the gene matches. The CDR3 runs 18 residues. In nucleotides, the CDR3 is TGTGCCAGCAGCTTAACATTAGGGACAGATTATAGCAATCAGCCCCAGCATTTT. Residues: CASSLTLGTDYSNQPQHF. Looking up the rest from reference TRBV7-8 and TRBJ1-5 gives the full variable domain: GAGVSQSPRYKVAKRGQDVALRCDPISGHVSLFWYQQALGQGPEFLTYFQNEAQLDKSGLPSDRFFAERPEGSVSTLKIQRTQQEDSAVYLCASSLTLGTDYSNQPQHFGDGTRLSIL.

V is TRBV20-1 and J is TRBJ2-7; 7 bases are shared with TRBD1. Germline V gene lookup returns CDR1 DFQATT and CDR2 SNEGSKA (reference sequence). The CDR3 is made up of 13 amino acids. Trimming at V came to 5 bases and at J to 4 bases, leaving 8 bases not matched to a gene. DNA of the CDR3: TGCAGTGCTTCCCAAGGGGGCTTATACGAGCAGTACTTC. Translating gives CSASQGGLYEQYF.

In this sample, this clonotype turned up many times. The V gene is TRBV27, the J gene TRBJ2-5; TRBD1 matches at 9 bases. CDR1 MNHEY and CDR2 SMNVEV come from the germline V gene (reference sequence). The CDR3 runs to 18 residues. V was pared by 5 bases and J by 3 bases, with 16 bases of the junction left unmatched. The CDR3 region has the DNA TGTGCCAGCAGTCCACCGATACAGGGGGCGGGGGAAGAAGAGACCCAGTACTTC. Translating gives CASSPPIQGAGEEETQYF.

The gene calls are TRBV20-1 and TRBJ2-5; D tentatively fits TRBD1 or TRBD2 (6 bases each). Trimming removed 0 bases at V and 2 bases at J, with 16 bases between. The CDR3 has 16 residues. CDR1 is DFQATT, CDR2 SNEGSKA, per germline (reference sequence). CDR3 bases: TGCAGTGCTAGAGATACGGGGGCGAGGGAGCAAGAGACCCAGTACTTC. Translating it yields CSARDTGAREQETQYF.

This clonotype showed up many times. V and J are TRBV7-6 and TRBJ1-1, with TRBD1 identical over 7 bases. Germline CDR1 reads SGHVS; CDR2 reads FNYEAQ. After removal of 10 bases from V and 5 bases from J, the junction contained 13 bases not matched to a gene. This CDR3 region has 14 residues. The CDR3 DNA follows: TGTGCCACCATGATATATACAGGGGAAACTGAAGCTTTCTTT. It encodes CATMIYTGETEAFF.

This sequence joins TRBV9 and TRBJ2-3; TRBD2 is a possible D gene (5 bases). The CDR3 sequence is 15 residues long. V was shortened by 0 bases and J by 0 bases, with 8 bases between the two germline ends. Germline CDR1 is SGDLS and CDR2 is YYNGEE. In DNA form, the CDR3 reads TGTGCCAGCAGCGTAGCGGGGAGAAGCACAGATACGCAGTATTTT. Its protein is CASSVAGRSTDTQYF.

Only a few counts were recorded for this clonotype. The chain combines TRBV28 with TRBJ2-7; D is uncertain. Trimming left V 7 bases short and J 2 bases short, with 12 bases between. The CDR3 length is 13 residues. Germline V gene lookup returns CDR1 MDHEN and CDR2 SYDVKM. The CDR3 sequence is CASKILDTYEQYF. CDR3 DNA sequence: TGTGCCAGCAAAATTCTCGACACCTACGAGCAGTACTTC.

This clonotype was detected ten times or more. The genes are TRBV7-2 and TRBJ2-2; D not resolved. CDR3 size: 12 residues. CDR1 SGHTA and CDR2 FQGNSA come from the germline V gene. Trimming pared 8 bases from V and 7 bases from J, leaving 11 bases between. The CDR3 DNA sequence: TGTGCCAGCGGCGCGCCGGGCGGGGAGCTGTTTTTT. It translates to CASGAPGGELFF.

This clonotype was seen at least ten times. The genes are TRBV11-1 and TRBJ1-1; 12 nucleotides line up with TRBD1. The V segment lost 2 bases and the J segment 5 bases; nucleotides outside the gene matches: 9. This CDR3 spans 17 amino acids. CDR1 is SGHAT and CDR2 is FQDESV in the germline V gene (reference sequence). The DNA of the CDR3 is TGTGCCAGCAGCTTATCGGGACAGGGGGCTAGATGGACTGAAGCTTTCTTT. Its protein is CASSLSGQGARWTEAFF.

This clonotype was seen repeatedly, ten times or more. This chain joins TRBV7-9 and TRBJ1-2; 10 nucleotides agree with TRBD1. The CDR3 runs to 16 residues. Germline V CDR1 and CDR2: SEHNR, FQNEAQ (reference sequence). Trimming cost V 6 bases and J 1 base; bases outside gene matches: 8. The CDR3 region is CASSPGTGAVNYGYTF. CDR3 nucleotides: TGTGCCAGCAGTCCCGGGACAGGGGCAGTTAACTATGGCTACACCTTC.

This clonotype was found many times. J is TRBJ2-1 and V is TRBV12-3 or TRBV12-4; 8 nucleotides line up with TRBD2. Germline trimming cut 10 bases from V and 4 bases from J; bases unmatched to any gene: 3. There are 12 residues in the CDR3. The DNA for the CDR3 is TGTGCCACCTCGGGAGGGTACAATGAGCAGTTCTTC. Protein product: CATSGGYNEQFF.

This clonotype occurred many times. V and J are TRBV7-9 and TRBJ2-5; D uncertain. V lost 5 bases and J 4 bases, leaving 14 bases between the germline ends. The CDR3 runs 14 residues. Looked up from germline, CDR1 is SEHNR and CDR2 is FQNEAQ (reference sequence). CDR3 residues: CASSRTYAIETQYF. In DNA form, the CDR3 reads TGTGCCAGCAGCCGTACCTACGCGATAGAGACCCAGTACTTC.

This clonotype was found a few times. The J gene is TRBJ2-2, the V gene TRBV6-5; 9 bases are shared with TRBD1. Germline V lookup: CDR1 MNHEY, CDR2 SVGAGI. This CDR3 is built from 16 residues. Losses at the gene ends were 4 bases for V and 7 bases for J; bases not matched to a gene: 10. The CDR3 region has the DNA TGTGCCAGCAGTTCGTTCGGGACAGGGAGTATCGGGGAGCTGTTTTTT. Its translation is CASSSFGTGSIGELFF.

The chain carries TRBV3-1 and TRBJ2-7; the D gene is possibly TRBD2 (6 bases). The CDR3 spans 18 residues. The ends were cut back, 1 base at V and 0 bases at J, with 19 bases in the middle. From germline, CDR1 is LGHDT and CDR2 YNNKEL (reference sequence). The DNA for the CDR3 is TGTGCCAGCAGCCAAGCGGTAAGCTTGGCGGGGATCTCCTACGAGCAGTACTTC. Residues: CASSQAVSLAGISYEQYF.

The J gene is TRBJ1-5, the V gene TRBV20-1; tentatively, D is TRBD1 (6 bases). Trimming took off 0 bases at V and 3 bases at J, with 15 bases between the two ends. Germline V lookup: CDR1 DFQATT, CDR2 SNEGSKA (reference sequence). This CDR3 is 16 amino acids long. CDR3 in DNA: TGCAGTGCTAGAGATCGTGAGGGGGACCACAATCAGCCCCAGCATTTT. This translates into CSARDREGDHNQPQHF.

The V and J genes are TRBV15 and TRBJ2-2; 9 nucleotides align to TRBD1. Germline lookup yields CDR1 LNHNV and CDR2 YYDKDF (reference sequence). J was trimmed by 2 bases and V by 0 bases; bases with no gene match: 4. The CDR3 length is 17 residues. The CDR3 DNA sequence: TGTGCCACCAGCAGAGATCGGGACAGGGCAAACACCGGGGAGCTGTTTTTT. It translates to CATSRDRDRANTGELFF. Complete variable domain (other parts from reference TRBV15 and TRBJ2-2): DAMVIQNPRYQVTQFGKPVTLSCSQTLNHNVMYWYQQKSSQAPKLLFHYYDKDFNNEADTPDNFQSRRPNTSFCFLDIRSPGLGDTAMYLCATSRDRDRANTGELFFGEGSRLTVL.

The table lists this clonotype with many counts. The CDR3 DNA follows: TGTGCCAGCAGCCAGGGACAGGGGTATGGCTACACCTTC. Residues: CASSQGQGYGYTF. The V call is TRBV7-9, the J call TRBJ1-2; 10 positions agree with TRBD1. The germline V gene encodes CDR1 SEHNR and CDR2 FQNEAQ (reference sequence). This CDR3 region has 13 residues. V shed 5 bases and J 5 bases; nucleotides not matched to a gene: 2.

This clonotype has only one observation. No conserved phenylalanine or tryptophan ends this CDR3, so it is likely a read error. The rearrangement joins TRBV9 to TRBJ2-3; tentatively, D is TRBD1 (5 bases). The CDR3 has 16 amino acids. Germline V gene sequence: CDR1 SGDLS, CDR2 YYNGEE. Trimming took off 2 bases at V and 0 bases at J, with 13 bases between the two ends. CDR3 protein: CASSVAGSSSTDTQYS. The CDR3 DNA reads TGTGCCAGCAGCGTCGCAGGGTCATCGAGCACAGATACGCAGTATTCT.

The sample holds many counts of this clonotype. The chain employs TRBV19 and TRBJ1-2; TRBD1 is a possible D gene (5 bases). The germline CDR1 and CDR2 sequences are LNHDA and SQIVND (reference sequence). The CDR3 length is 15 residues. Between the trimmed V and J ends, which lost 7 bases and 2 bases, there was a span of 17 bases. CDR3 in amino acids: CASKDFREGNYGYTF. The CDR3 DNA is TGTGCCAGTAAGGATTTCAGGGAGGGGAACTATGGCTACACCTTC. The full variable domain, with the rest looked up from reference TRBV19 and TRBJ1-2, is DGGITQSPKYLFRKEGQNVTLSCEQNLNHDAMYWYRQDPGQGLRLIYYSQIVNDFQKGDIAEGYSVSREKKESFPLTVTSAQKNPTAFYLCASKDFREGNYGYTFGSGTRLTVV.

This clonotype has ten or more counts. The rearrangement links TRBV7-2 to TRBJ2-5; 9 bases are a match to TRBD2. The CDR3 sequence is 19 residues long. Per germline, CDR1 SGHTA and CDR2 FQGNSA. Germline trimming cut 5 bases from V and 4 bases from J; bases unmatched to any gene: 20. The CDR3 DNA reads as TGTGCCAGCAGCATCCAAACCCCGAGATTAGCGGGAGTCGCAGAGACCCAGTACTTC. It specifies CASSIQTPRLAGVAETQYF.